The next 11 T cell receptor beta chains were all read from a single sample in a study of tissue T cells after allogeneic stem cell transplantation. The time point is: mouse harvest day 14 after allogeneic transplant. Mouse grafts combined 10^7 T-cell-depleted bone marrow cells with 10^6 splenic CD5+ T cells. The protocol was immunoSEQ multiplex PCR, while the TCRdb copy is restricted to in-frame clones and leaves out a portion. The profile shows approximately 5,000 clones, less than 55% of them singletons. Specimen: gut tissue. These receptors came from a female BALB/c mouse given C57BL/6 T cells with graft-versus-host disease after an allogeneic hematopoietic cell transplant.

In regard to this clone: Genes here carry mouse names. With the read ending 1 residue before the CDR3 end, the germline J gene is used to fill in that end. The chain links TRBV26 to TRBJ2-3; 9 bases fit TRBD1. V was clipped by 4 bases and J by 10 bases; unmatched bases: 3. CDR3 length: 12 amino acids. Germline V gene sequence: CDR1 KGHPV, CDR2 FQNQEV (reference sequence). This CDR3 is CASSQTGGPLYF. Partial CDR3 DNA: TGTGCCAGCAGTCAGACAGGGGGTCCGCTGTAT.

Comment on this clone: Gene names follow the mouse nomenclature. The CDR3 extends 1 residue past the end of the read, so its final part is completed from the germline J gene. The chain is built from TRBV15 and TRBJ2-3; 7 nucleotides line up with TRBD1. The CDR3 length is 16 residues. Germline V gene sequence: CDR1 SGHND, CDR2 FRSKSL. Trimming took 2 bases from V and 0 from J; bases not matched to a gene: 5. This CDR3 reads CASSLTGQNSAETLYF. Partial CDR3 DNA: TGTGCCAGCAGTTTAACGGGACAGAATAGTGCAGAAACGCTGTAT.

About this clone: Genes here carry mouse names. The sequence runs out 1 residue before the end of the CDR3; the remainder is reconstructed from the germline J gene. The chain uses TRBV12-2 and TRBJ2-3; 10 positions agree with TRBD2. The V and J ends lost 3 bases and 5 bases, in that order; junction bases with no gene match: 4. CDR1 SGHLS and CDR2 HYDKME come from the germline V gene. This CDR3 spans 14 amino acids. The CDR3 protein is CASSAGLGVETLYF. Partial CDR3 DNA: TGTGCCAGCTCTGCTGGACTGGGGGTAGAAACGCTGTAT.

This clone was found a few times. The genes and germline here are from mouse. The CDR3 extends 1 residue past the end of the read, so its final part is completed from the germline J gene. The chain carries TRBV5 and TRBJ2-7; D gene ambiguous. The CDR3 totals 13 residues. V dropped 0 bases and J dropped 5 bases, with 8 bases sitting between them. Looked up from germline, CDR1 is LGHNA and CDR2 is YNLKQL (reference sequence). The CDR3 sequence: CASSQDDGDEQYF. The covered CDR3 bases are TGTGCCAGCAGCCAAGATGACGGGGATGAACAGTAC.

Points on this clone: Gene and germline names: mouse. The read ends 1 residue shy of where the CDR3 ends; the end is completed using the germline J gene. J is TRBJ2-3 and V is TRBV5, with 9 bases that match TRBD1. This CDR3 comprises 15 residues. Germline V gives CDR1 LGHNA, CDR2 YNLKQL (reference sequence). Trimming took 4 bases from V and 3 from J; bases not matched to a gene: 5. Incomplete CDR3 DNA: TGTGCCAGCAGCCGCCCGGGACAGGGCGCAGAAACGCTGTAT. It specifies CASSRPGQGAETLY. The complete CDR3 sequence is CASSRPGQGAETLYF.

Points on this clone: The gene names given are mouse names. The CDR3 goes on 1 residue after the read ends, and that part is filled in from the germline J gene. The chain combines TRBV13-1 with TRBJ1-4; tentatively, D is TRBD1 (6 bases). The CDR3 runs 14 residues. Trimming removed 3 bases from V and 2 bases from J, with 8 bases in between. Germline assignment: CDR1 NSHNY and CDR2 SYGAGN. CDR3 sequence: CASSVQGSNERLFF. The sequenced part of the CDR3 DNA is TGTGCCAGCAGTGTACAGGGATCCAACGAAAGATTATTT.

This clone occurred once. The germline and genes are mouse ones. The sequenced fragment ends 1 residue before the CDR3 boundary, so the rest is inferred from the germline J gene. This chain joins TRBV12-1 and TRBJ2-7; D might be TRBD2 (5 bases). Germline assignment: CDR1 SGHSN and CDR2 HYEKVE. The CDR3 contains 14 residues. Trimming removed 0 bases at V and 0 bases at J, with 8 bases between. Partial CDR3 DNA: TGTGCCAGCTCTCTCGACCTGGGCTCCTATGAACAGTAC. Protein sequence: CASSLDLGSYEQY. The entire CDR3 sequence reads CASSLDLGSYEQYF.

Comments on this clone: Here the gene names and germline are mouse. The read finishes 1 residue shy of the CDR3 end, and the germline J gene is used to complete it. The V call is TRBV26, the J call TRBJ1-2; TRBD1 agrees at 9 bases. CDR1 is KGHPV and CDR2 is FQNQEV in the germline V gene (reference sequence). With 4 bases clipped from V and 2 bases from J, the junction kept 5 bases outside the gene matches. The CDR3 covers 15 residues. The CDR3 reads CASSPTGTGNSDYTF. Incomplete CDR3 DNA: TGTGCCAGCAGTCCTACCGGGACAGGGAACTCCGACTACACC. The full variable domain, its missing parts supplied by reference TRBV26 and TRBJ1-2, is NSKVIQTPRYLVKGQGQKAKMRCIPEKGHPVVFWYQQNKNNEFKFLINFQNQEVLQQIDMTEKRFSAECPSNSPCSLEIQSSEAGDSALYLCASSPTGTGNSDYTFGSGTRLLVI.

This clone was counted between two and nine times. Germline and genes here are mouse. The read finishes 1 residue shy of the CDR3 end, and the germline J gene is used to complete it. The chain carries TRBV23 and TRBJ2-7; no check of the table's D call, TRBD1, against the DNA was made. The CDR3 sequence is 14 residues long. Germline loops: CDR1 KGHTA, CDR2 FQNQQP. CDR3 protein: CSSSQGQGTYEQYF. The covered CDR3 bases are TGCTCCAGCAGTCAAGGACAGGGAACCTATGAACAGTAC.

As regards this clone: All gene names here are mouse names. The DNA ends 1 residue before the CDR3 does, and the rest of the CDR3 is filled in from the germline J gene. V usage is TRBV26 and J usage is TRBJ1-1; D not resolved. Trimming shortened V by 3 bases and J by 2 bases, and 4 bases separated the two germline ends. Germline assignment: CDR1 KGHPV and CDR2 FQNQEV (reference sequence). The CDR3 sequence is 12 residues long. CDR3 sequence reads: CASSLHNTEVFF. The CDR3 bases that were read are TGTGCCAGCAGTCTACACAACACAGAAGTCTTC.

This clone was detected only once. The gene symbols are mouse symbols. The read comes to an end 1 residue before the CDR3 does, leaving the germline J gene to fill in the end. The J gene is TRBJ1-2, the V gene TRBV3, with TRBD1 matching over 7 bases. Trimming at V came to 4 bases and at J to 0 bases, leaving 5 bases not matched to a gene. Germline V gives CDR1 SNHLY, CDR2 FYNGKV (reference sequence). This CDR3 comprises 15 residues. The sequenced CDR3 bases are TGTGCCAGCAGCTCCTCCGGGACAGCAAACTCCGACTACACC. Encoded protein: CASSSSGTANSDYT. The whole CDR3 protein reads CASSSSGTANSDYTF. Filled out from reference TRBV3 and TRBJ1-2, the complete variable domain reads GPKVLQIPSHQIIDMGQMVTLNCDPVSNHLYFYWYKQILGQQMEFLVNFYNGKVMEKSKLFKDQFSVERPDGSYFTLKIQPTALEDSAVYFCASSSSGTANSDYTFGSGTRLLVI.